What follows are 8 T cell receptor beta chains derived from one specimen sequenced in a study of T cell repertoires in cytomegalovirus infection. The antigens of these receptors remain unknown. TCRdb reprocessed the reads via MiXCR and lists one record per CDR3 protein. The sample shows some 800,000 distinct CDR3 sequences, just under 30% of them seen only once. The sample in question was cultured CD8+ T cells from PBMCs, obtained from culture after CMV antigen stimulation. The receptors originated from a human donor in good health (CMV status not recorded). Some clones in this sample may be carry-over from other donors' samples.

This clonotype was seen a few times. J is TRBJ1-2 and V is TRBV27; 8 nucleotides match TRBD1. The junction had 11 bases not matched to a gene; V was cut back by 8 bases and J by 0 bases. Per the germline V gene, CDR1 is MNHEY and CDR2 is SMNVEV (reference sequence). The CDR3 is made up of 16 amino acids. CDR3 region: CASRGGQGPSNYGYTF. As DNA, the CDR3 is TGTGCCAGCCGCGGCGGACAGGGACCTTCTAACTATGGCTACACCTTC.

This clonotype was observed many times. This chain links TRBV7-6 with TRBJ2-1, with 14 positions matching TRBD2. The CDR3 is 16 residues long. Germline trimming cut 1 base from V and 8 bases from J; bases unmatched to any gene: 4. Germline CDR1 and CDR2: SGHVS and FNYEAQ. The CDR3: CASSLETSGGAYEQFF. The CDR3 nucleotides are TGTGCCAGCAGCTTAGAGACTAGCGGGGGGGCCTATGAGCAGTTCTTC.

The chain employs TRBV19 and TRBJ2-1; D is perhaps TRBD2 (6 bases). CDR1 and CDR2 from the germline V gene are LNHDA and SQIVND (reference sequence). The V end lost 8 bases, the J end lost 2 bases, and 19 bases lay between the germline ends. The CDR3 extends over 16 amino acids. For the CDR3, the DNA is TGTGCCAGTCGAGGGAGGACTGAGGACACCTACAATGAGCAGTTCTTC. It encodes CASRGRTEDTYNEQFF.

This clonotype was seen more than once but under ten times. This chain connects TRBV7-9 to TRBJ1-1; D remains ambiguous. Germline CDR1 reads SEHNR; CDR2 reads FQNEAQ (reference sequence). The V and J ends lost 4 bases and 11 bases respectively, with 5 bases between them. CDR3 length equals 9 residues. The CDR3 reads CASSSPAFF. In DNA, the CDR3 is TGTGCCAGCAGCTCGCCCGCTTTCTTT.

This clonotype was detected only once. The rearrangement joins TRBV19 to TRBJ2-7; possible D gene TRBD1, 7 bases. V was clipped by 4 bases and J by 5 bases, with 12 bases between them. Germline V CDR1 and CDR2: LNHDA, SQIVND (reference sequence). The CDR3 consists of 13 residues. CDR3 sequence reads: CASSNLRGDEQYV. CDR3 DNA sequence: TGTGCCAGTAGTAACCTCAGGGGGGACGAGCAGTACGTC.

V is TRBV12-5 and J is TRBJ1-1; D is unclear. V was cut by 2 bases and J by 3 bases, with 28 bases left in between. CDR1 and CDR2 from the germline V gene are LGHNT and FRNRAP. This CDR3 region has 20 residues. The CDR3 nucleotides are TGTGCTAGTGGTTTGACAATCGGGAGCGTGGCAGGACCCTGGGACACTGAAGCTTTCTTT. Residues: CASGLTIGSVAGPWDTEAFF.

This clonotype was seen at least ten times. V is TRBV12-3 or TRBV12-4 and J is TRBJ1-5, with unresolved D. Trimming took 2 bases from V and 2 from J, leaving 7 bases between them. The CDR3 is 14 residues long. In DNA form, the CDR3 reads TGTGCCAGCAGTTTAATCGGGGGCAATCAGCCCCAGCATTTT. Translated: CASSLIGGNQPQHF.

The table lists this clonotype with a few counts. This chain uses TRBV24-1 with TRBJ2-1; D uncertain. CDR3 length: 15 amino acids. V was trimmed by 1 base and J by 5 bases, leaving 11 bases between them. Germline-derived CDR1 and CDR2 are KGHDR and SFDVKD. The CDR3 region has the DNA TGTGCCACCAGTGATTTAGGCAGGTTAGACAATGAGCAGTTCTTC. Translating gives CATSDLGRLDNEQFF.